This T cell receptor beta chain was identified in a study of blood T cell repertoires in COVID-19. About the research overall: Material from acute and convalescent COVID-19 was sourced from the United States, Italy and Spain. Sources were T cells, B-cell-depleted T cells, or PBMCs; the material itself was cDNA or gDNA.

CDR3 size: 14 residues. Trimming at V came to 8 bases and at J to 4 bases, leaving 6 bases not matched to a gene. CDR1 and CDR2 (germline): SGHAT, FQNNGV. How the authors handled the data: Reference gene primer amplification gave nucleated cell count estimates. The data were produced by immunoSEQ multiplex PCR, yet TCRdb's version contains in-frame clones alone and is incomplete. For V, J and clone size, that table is used; D and trimming come from the DNA. In the table there are approximately 130,000 clones, more than 80% of which are singletons. Sequenced input: peripheral blood. The V and J genes are TRBV11-2 and TRBJ2-1; 9 bases fit TRBD2. This receptor was taken from a human donor in a cohort sampled during active COVID-19. The CDR3 is CASSTSGLYNEQFF. The CDR3 coding sequence is TGTGCCAGCTCTACTAGCGGGCTTTACAATGAGCAGTTCTTC.